The 18 T cell receptor beta chains in this list originate from one sample, sequenced in a study of blood T cell repertoires in COVID-19. The assay was immunoSEQ multiplex PCR, and TCRdb's table has in-frame clones only and misses some. In the table there are some 350,000 clones, 88% of which are singletons. The sample comprised PBMCs or T cells enriched from blood (not recorded which). Every receptor here comes from a young man who had recovered from COVID-19.

The chain links TRBV24-1 to TRBJ1-2; tentatively, D is TRBD1 (6 bases). The CDR3 contains 14 residues. Trimming stripped 4 bases from V and 4 bases from J, with 12 bases between. Per the germline V gene, CDR1 is KGHDR and CDR2 is SFDVKD. The CDR3 DNA reads as TGTGCCACCAGTGAGGGGGCGGACGGCTATGGCTACACCTTC. This translates into CATSEGADGYGYTF.

The chain joins TRBV1 to TRBJ2-3; TRBD2, the table's D call, lacks a check against the DNA. TRBV1 is reported as a pseudogene. The CDR3 is 17 amino acids. CDR3 amino acids: CTSSGTSHSGGTDTQYF. CDR3 DNA sequence: TGCACCAGCTCCGGGACTAGCCACTCTGGGGGAACAGATACGCAGTATTTT.

In the case of this clone: The same CDR3 is also encoded by other DNA sequences in this sample. V and J are TRBV7-9 and TRBJ2-1; possible D gene TRBD1, 6 bases. Germline V CDR1 and CDR2: SEHNR, FQNEAQ (reference sequence). The CDR3 sequence is 16 residues long. The V gene lost 1 base and the J gene lost 0 bases, with 10 bases spanning the gap. CDR3 protein: CASSLGTGFSYNEQFF. CDR3 nucleotides: TGTGCCAGCAGCTTAGGCACAGGGTTCTCCTACAATGAGCAGTTCTTC. Full variable domain (rest looked up from reference TRBV7-9 and TRBJ2-1): DTGVSQNPRHKITKRGQNVTFRCDPISEHNRLYWYRQTLGQGPEFLTYFQNEAQLEKSRLLSDRFSAERPKGSFSTLEIQRTEQGDSAMYLCASSLGTGFSYNEQFFGPGTRLTVL.

The chain couples TRBV24-1 to TRBJ1-5; 10 bases agree with TRBD1. This CDR3 has 16 amino acids. Germline CDR1 and CDR2: KGHDR and SFDVKD. With 5 bases clipped from V and 3 bases from J, the junction kept 6 bases outside the gene matches. As DNA, the CDR3 is TGTGCCACCAGTGCCCGGACAGGGGGGGCCAATCAGCCCCAGCATTTT. Translated, it gives CATSARTGGANQPQHF.

This chain uses TRBV18 with TRBJ1-2, with D perhaps TRBD1 (6 bases). Germline loops: CDR1 KGHSH, CDR2 LQKENI. This CDR3 comprises 14 residues. Trimming took 3 bases from V and 5 from J, leaving 13 bases between them. In nucleotides, the CDR3 is TGTGCCAGCTCACCGACACAGGGTGGGTATGGCTACACCTTC. It encodes CASSPTQGGYGYTF.

The rearrangement joins TRBV27 to TRBJ2-7, with 7 bases matching TRBD1. Per germline, CDR1 MNHEY and CDR2 SMNVEV (reference sequence). This CDR3 contains 14 residues. V lost 2 bases and J lost 3; bases outside the gene matches: 4. The CDR3 DNA is TGTGCCAGCAGTTTACAGGGGGTAGTCTACGAGCAGTACTTC. It is translated as CASSLQGVVYEQYF.

The chain carries TRBV5-1 and TRBJ1-3; 8 bases match TRBD1. This CDR3 contains 15 residues. Germline V gene sequence: CDR1 SGHRS, CDR2 YFSETQ. Trimming at V came to 1 base and at J to 2 bases, leaving 2 bases not matched to a gene. The CDR3 loop is CASSLTGGTGNTIYF. DNA of the CDR3: TGCGCCAGCAGCTTGACAGGGGGGACTGGAAACACCATATATTTT.

The rearrangement links TRBV21-1 to TRBJ1-2; TRBD1, as called in the table, went unchecked against the DNA. TRBV21-1 is a recognized pseudogene. The CDR3 length is 12 residues. The CDR3: CASSKQFYGYTF. The CDR3 region has the DNA TGTGCCAGCAGCAAACAGTTCTATGGCTACACCTTC.

A single count supports this clone. V gene TRBV11-2 combines with J gene TRBJ2-7; TRBD2 is a possible D gene (5 bases). The V and J ends lost 0 bases and 6 bases respectively, with 9 bases between them. Germline values: CDR1 SGHAT, CDR2 FQNNGV. The CDR3 runs to 13 residues. The chain's CDR3 is CASSLDTGSEQYF. The CDR3 nucleotides are TGTGCCAGCAGCTTAGATACGGGGTCCGAGCAGTACTTC.

This rearrangement joins TRBV19 to TRBJ2-5, with 12 bases aligning to TRBD2. V lost 4 bases and J lost 5; bases outside the gene matches: 8. CDR1 and CDR2 from the germline V gene are LNHDA and SQIVND (reference sequence). The CDR3 is 16 amino acids. CDR3 sequence: CASSRRLAGVIETQYF. CDR3 sequence (DNA): TGTGCCAGTAGTAGACGACTAGCGGGGGTTATTGAGACCCAGTACTTC. Full variable domain (remainder filled in from reference TRBV19 and TRBJ2-5): DGGITQSPKYLFRKEGQNVTLSCEQNLNHDAMYWYRQDPGQGLRLIYYSQIVNDFQKGDIAEGYSVSREKKESFPLTVTSAQKNPTAFYLCASSRRLAGVIETQYFGPGTRLLVL.

This clone was seen a few times. V gene TRBV12-3 or TRBV12-4 combines with J gene TRBJ1-2; D is possibly TRBD1 (5 bases). The V gene lost 4 bases and the J gene lost 4 bases, with 10 bases spanning the gap. The CDR3 covers 13 residues. CDR3 DNA: TGTGCCAGCAGTTCGGGACTTGGCTATGGCTACACCTTC. Translation: CASSSGLGYGYTF.

The chain recombines TRBV28 with TRBJ2-3, with TRBD1 matching 8 bases. Unmatched junction bases numbered 3, after V lost 7 bases and J lost 0 bases. CDR3 length equals 14 residues. The V gene's germline CDR1 is MDHEN and CDR2 SYDVKM. The CDR3 protein is CASTRGQSTDTQYF. CDR3 nucleotides: TGTGCCAGCACCAGGGGGCAGAGCACAGATACGCAGTATTTT.

J is TRBJ2-2 and V is TRBV29-1; D remains unclear. CDR3 length: 12 residues. The V and J ends lost 6 bases and 6 bases respectively, with 11 bases between them. Germline V lookup: CDR1 SQVTM, CDR2 ANQGSEA. DNA for the CDR3: TGCAGCGTCGCGGAAGAGGCCGGGGAGCTGTTTTTT. It translates to CSVAEEAGELFF.

In its sample, this clone was seen once. The genes are TRBV7-3 and TRBJ2-5; a weak D match, TRBD1 (6 bases). In germline, CDR1 is SGHTA, CDR2 FQGTGA. The V and J ends lost 5 bases and 2 bases respectively, with 12 bases between them. This CDR3 region has 14 residues. The CDR3 spells CASSQGGSQETQYF. The CDR3 bases are TGTGCCAGCAGCCAAGGGGGTTCGCAAGAGACCCAGTACTTC. The full variable domain, with the rest looked up from reference TRBV7-3 and TRBJ2-5, is GAGVSQTPSNKVTEKGKYVELRCDPISGHTALYWYRQSLGQGPEFLIYFQGTGAADDSGLPNDRFFAVRPEGSVSTLKIQRTERGDSAVYLCASSQGGSQETQYFGPGTRLLVL.

This clone came up once. In DNA form, the CDR3 reads TGCGCCAGCAGCCAAGAATTGGGGGGGGACTACAATGAGCAGTTCTTC. Translation gives CASSQELGGDYNEQFF. This chain uses TRBV4-1 with TRBJ2-1; 7 bases fit TRBD2. Germline loops: CDR1 MGHRA, CDR2 YSYEKL. Germline trimming cut 0 bases from V and 3 bases from J; bases unmatched to any gene: 5. This CDR3 spans 16 amino acids.

The genes are TRBV6-1 and TRBJ2-1; D uncertain. The CDR3 has 16 amino acids. Germline V gene sequence: CDR1 MNHNS, CDR2 SASEGT. The V and J ends lost 1 base and 4 bases respectively, with 14 bases between them. The CDR3 region has the DNA TGTGCCAGCAGTGAAGAATTGTCCGACATTTACAATGAGCAGTTCTTC. It encodes CASSEELSDIYNEQFF.

The chain carries TRBV15 and TRBJ2-1; 9 bases are a match to TRBD2. The CDR3 is made up of 15 amino acids. The V gene end was trimmed by 0 bases and the J gene end by 8 bases; junction bases not matched to a gene: 5. Germline assignment: CDR1 LNHNV and CDR2 YYDKDF (reference sequence). The CDR3 spells CATSRDPSGDYEQFF. The CDR3 DNA reads TGTGCCACCAGCAGAGATCCTAGCGGGGACTATGAGCAGTTCTTC.

This sequence joins TRBV9 and TRBJ1-2; D is uncertain. The CDR3 has 13 residues. The germline V gene has CDR1 SGDLS and CDR2 YYNGEE. V lost 4 bases and J 3 bases, leaving 10 bases between the germline ends. The CDR3 DNA follows: TGTGCCAGCAGCCCCCGACACGACTATGGCTACACCTTC. Translated: CASSPRHDYGYTF.